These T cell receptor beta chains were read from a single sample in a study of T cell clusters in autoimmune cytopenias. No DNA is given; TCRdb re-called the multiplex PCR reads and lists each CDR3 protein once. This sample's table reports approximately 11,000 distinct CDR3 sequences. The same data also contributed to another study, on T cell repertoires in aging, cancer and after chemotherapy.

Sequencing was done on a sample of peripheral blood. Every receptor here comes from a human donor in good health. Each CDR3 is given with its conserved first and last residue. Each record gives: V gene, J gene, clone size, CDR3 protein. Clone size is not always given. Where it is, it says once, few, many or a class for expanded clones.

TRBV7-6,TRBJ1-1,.,CASSGTNPWTRHTEAFF
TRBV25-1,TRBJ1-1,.,CASRRGLDTEAFF
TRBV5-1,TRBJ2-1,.,CASSLELDRGGSRFF
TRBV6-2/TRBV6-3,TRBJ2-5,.,CASSGGGVETQYF
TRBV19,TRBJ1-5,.,CASSMGQGNQPQHF
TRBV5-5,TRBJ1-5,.,CASSALISNQPQHF
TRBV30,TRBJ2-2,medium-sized,CAWRGGTPGELFF
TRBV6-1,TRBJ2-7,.,CASSRGQGQIYEQYF
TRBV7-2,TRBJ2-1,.,CASGKWETSPYNEQFF
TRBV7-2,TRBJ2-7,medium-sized,CASSLGVGVHEQYF
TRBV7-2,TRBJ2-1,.,CASSDLGRGAYNEQFF
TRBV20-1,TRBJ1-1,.,CSARDRGRGGGTEAFF
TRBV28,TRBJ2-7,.,CASSSPGGSNEQYF
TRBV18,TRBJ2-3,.,CASSPLAATIPDF
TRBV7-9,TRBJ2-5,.,CASSPPGLADGAQYF
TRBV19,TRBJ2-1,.,CASTWGNNEQFF
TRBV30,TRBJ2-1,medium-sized,CAWSVLDEQFF
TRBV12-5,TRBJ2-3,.,CASGLSFALGTDTQYF
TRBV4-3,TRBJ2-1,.,CASSQERRRGSEQFF
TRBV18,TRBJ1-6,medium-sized,CASSPGQGQNSPLHF
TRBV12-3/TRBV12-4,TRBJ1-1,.,CASSLKPYPMNTEAFF
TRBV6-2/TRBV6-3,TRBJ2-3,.,CASSYGARARSTDTQYF
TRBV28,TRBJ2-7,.,CASRRLAGSSEQYF
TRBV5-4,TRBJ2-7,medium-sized,CASSRGGLVQGEQYF
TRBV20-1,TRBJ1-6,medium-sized,CSARGGGRLANSPLHF
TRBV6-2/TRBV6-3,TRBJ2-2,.,CASSSLAGGPTGELFF
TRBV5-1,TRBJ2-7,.,CASRSPNYEQYF
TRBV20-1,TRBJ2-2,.,CSARDWRGGRDGELFF
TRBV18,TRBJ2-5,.,CASSRGAGQETQYF
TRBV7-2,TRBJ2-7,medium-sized,CASSPIPGQRYEQYF
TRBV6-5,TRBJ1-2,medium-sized,CASSSELGTGASNYGYTF
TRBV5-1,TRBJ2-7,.,CASRTTQEQYF
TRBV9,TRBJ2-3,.,CASSDTGGAADTQYF
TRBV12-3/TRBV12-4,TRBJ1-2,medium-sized,CASSLTGGAGYTF
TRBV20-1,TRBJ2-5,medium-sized,CSARSAGTGETQYF
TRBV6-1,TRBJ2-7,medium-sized,CASSEWRAAYEQYF
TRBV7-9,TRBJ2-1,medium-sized,CASSHTSQADYNEQFF
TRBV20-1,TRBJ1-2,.,CSANNKNRGLYGYTF
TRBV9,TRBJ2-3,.,CASSALRGANTQYF
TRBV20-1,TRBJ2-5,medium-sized,CSVRGRRGDLVRETQYF
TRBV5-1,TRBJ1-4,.,CASRRQGANEKLFF
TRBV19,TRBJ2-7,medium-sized,CASSSGTGVYEQYF
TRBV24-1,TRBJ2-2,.,CATSAPPGQGYTGELFF
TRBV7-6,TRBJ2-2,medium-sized,CASSLVAGSGELFF
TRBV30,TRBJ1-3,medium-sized,CAWSVLARAVGTIYF
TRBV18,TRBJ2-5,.,CASSPQGYYQETQYF
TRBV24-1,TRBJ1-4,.,CATTWTIRRGNNEKLFF
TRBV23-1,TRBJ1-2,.,CASSPLQSGYTF
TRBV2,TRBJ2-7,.,CASSAQGFAYEQYF
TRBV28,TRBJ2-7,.,CASAPAGPYEQYF
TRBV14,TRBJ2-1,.,CASSQTRGTTLLNEQFF
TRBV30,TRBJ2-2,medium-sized,CAWRGTGGTGELFF
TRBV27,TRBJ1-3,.,CASSPFGQGSGNTIYF
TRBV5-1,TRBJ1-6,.,CASSLETGGGSPLHF